Described below is a single T cell receptor beta chain sequence and its context. Its antigen remains unidentified. The entry originates in a study of cytomegalovirus exposure and HLA in healthy donors. Findings and caveats of the study: The authors judged a highly shared variant cluster likely a sequencing artifact.

PCR involved 60 Vbeta and 13 Jbeta primers. The table came from immunoSEQ multiplex PCR; TCRdb's copy has only in-frame clones and leaves some out. The sample lists some 84,000 clones; 55% to 65% were seen once. Germline V gene lookup returns CDR1 SNHLY and CDR2 FYNNEI. The CDR3 consists of 16 residues. Trimming left V 6 bases short and J 4 bases short, with 22 bases between. The receptor was derived from a woman aged 40 to 50 in good health and CMV-seropositive. Sequencing was done on a sample of PBMCs. The chain uses TRBV2 and TRBJ2-7, with D perhaps TRBD1 (7 bases). The CDR3 loop is CASSTLPGGGGYEQYF. CDR3 sequence (DNA): TGTGCCAGCAGCACCCTCCCAGGAGGGGGCGGGTACGAGCAGTACTTC.